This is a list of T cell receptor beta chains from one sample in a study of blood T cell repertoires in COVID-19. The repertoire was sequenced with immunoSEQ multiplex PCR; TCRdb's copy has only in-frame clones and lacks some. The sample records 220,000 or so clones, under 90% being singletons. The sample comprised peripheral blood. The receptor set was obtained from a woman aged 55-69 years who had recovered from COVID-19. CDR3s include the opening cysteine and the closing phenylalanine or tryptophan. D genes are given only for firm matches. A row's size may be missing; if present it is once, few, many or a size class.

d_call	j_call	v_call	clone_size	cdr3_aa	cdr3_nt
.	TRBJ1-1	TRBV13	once	CASSRQVEAFF	TGTGCCAGCAGCCGACAGGTAGAAGCTTTCTTT
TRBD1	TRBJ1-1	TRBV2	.	CASRDLRGRGDTEAFF	TGTGCCAGCAGAGACCTTAGGGGGCGCGGAGACACTGAAGCTTTCTTT
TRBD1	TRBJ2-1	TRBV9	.	CASSVGQGVVYNEQFF	TGTGCCAGCAGCGTAGGGCAGGGGGTGGTCTACAATGAGCAGTTCTTC
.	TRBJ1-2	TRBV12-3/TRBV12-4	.	CASSLRGSYGYTF	TGTGCCAGCAGTTTAAGGGGATCCTATGGCTACACCTTC
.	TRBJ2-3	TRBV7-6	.	CASSLVAAGPPDTQYF	TGTGCCAGCAGCTTAGTTGCGGCGGGGCCTCCAGATACGCAGTATTTT
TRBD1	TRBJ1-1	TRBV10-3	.	CAISELDREMNTEAFF	TGTGCCATCAGTGAATTGGACAGGGAAATGAACACTGAAGCTTTCTTT
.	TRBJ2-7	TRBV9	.	CASSSSSGAYEQYF	TGTGCCAGCAGCTCCTCCTCGGGAGCCTACGAGCAGTACTTC
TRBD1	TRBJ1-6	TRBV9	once	CASSDQTGGYSPLHF	TGTGCCAGCAGCGATCAGACAGGGGGCTATTCACCCCTCCACTTT
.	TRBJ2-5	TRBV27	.	CASSLSYRAPETQYF	TGTGCCAGCAGTTTATCGTACAGGGCACCGGAGACCCAGTACTTC
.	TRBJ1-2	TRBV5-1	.	CASSADQGYGYTF	TGCGCCAGCAGCGCGGATCAGGGGTATGGCTACACCTTC
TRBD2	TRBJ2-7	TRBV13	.	CASSSRTSGGAQYF	TGTGCCAGCAGCTCGAGGACTAGCGGGGGGGCGCAGTACTTC
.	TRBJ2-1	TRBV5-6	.	CASSFRSGEFF	TGTGCCAGCAGCTTTCGGTCAGGGGAGTTCTTC
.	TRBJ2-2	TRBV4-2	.	CASSQEEGSTGELFF	TGTGCCAGCAGCCAAGAAGAGGGAAGCACCGGGGAGCTGTTTTTT
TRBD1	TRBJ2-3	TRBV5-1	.	CASSFGTGDLSDTQYF	TGCGCCAGCAGTTTTGGGACAGGGGATTTGTCAGATACGCAGTATTTT
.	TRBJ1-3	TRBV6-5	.	CASRPTGGAGNTIYF	TGTGCCAGCAGACCTACGGGGGGGGCTGGAAACACCATATATTTT
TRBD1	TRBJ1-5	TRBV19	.	CASSTSQGGPNQPQHF	TGTGCCAGTAGTACGTCCCAGGGGGGACCTAATCAGCCCCAGCATTTT
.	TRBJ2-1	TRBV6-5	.	CASSPRQYNEQFF	TGTGCCAGCAGTCCCCGACAGTACAATGAGCAGTTCTTC
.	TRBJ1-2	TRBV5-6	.	CASSPGRARSNYGYTF	TGTGCCAGCAGCCCCGGGAGGGCCCGATCTAACTATGGCTACACCTTC
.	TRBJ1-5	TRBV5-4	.	CASSLVPGANQPQHF	TGTGCCAGCAGCCTCGTTCCAGGGGCCAATCAGCCCCAGCATTTT
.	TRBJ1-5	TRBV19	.	CASRTGNQPQHF	TGTGCCAGCAGGACAGGCAATCAGCCCCAGCATTTT
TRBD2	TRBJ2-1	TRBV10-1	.	CASSELRGVPGSYNEQFF	TGCGCCAGCAGTGAGCTTCGGGGGGTTCCCGGGTCCTACAATGAGCAGTTCTTC
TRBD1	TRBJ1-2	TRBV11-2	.	CASSRGQGSYGYTF	TGTGCCAGCAGCCGGGGACAGGGGAGCTATGGCTACACCTTC
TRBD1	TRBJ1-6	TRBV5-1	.	CASSNDRGYNSPLHF	TGCGCCAGCAGCAACGACAGGGGGTATAATTCACCCCTCCACTTT
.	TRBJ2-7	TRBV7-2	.	CASSLAKGVSYEQYF	TGTGCCAGCAGCTTAGCAAAGGGAGTCTCCTACGAGCAGTACTTC
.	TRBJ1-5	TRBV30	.	CAWREGRDQPQHF	TGTGCCTGGAGAGAGGGGAGGGATCAGCCCCAGCATTTT
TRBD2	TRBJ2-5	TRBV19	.	CASSTLGLAGDQETQYF	TGTGCCAGTAGTACCCTGGGGCTAGCGGGAGATCAAGAGACCCAGTACTTC
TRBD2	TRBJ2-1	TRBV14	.	CASSQDLAGGGNEQFF	TGTGCCAGCAGCCAAGATTTAGCGGGGGGCGGCAATGAGCAGTTCTTC
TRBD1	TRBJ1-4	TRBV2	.	CASRPTGAAEKLFF	TGTGCCAGCAGGCCAACAGGGGCGGCTGAAAAACTGTTTTTT
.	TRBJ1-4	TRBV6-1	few	CASSEQGGKEKLFF	TGTGCCAGCAGTGAACAGGGAGGAAAGGAAAAACTGTTTTTT
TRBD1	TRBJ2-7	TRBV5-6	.	CASSFTGGWDEQYF	TGTGCCAGCAGTTTTACAGGGGGCTGGGACGAGCAGTACTTC
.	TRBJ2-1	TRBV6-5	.	CASSYQSSSYNEQFF	TGTGCCAGCAGTTACCAGTCCAGCTCCTACAATGAGCAGTTCTTC
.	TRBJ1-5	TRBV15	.	CATSRGVRSGYSNQPQHF	TGTGCCACCAGCAGAGGCGTCAGGTCAGGCTATAGCAATCAGCCCCAGCATTTT
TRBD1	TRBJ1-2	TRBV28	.	CASSSRRGPSPRGYTF	TGTGCCAGCAGTAGTCGTAGGGGGCCCAGCCCGAGAGGCTACACCTTC
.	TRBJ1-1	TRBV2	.	CASILPEGRGSTEAFF	TGTGCCAGCATCCTCCCCGAGGGCAGGGGTAGCACTGAAGCTTTCTTT
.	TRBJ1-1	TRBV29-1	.	CSVSRESTEAFF	TGCAGCGTATCAAGGGAGAGCACTGAAGCTTTCTTT
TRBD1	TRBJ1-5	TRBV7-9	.	CASSVTGGSNQPQHF	TGTGCCAGCAGCGTTACAGGGGGTAGCAATCAGCCCCAGCATTTT
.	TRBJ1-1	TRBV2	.	CASIGGHWPQAFF	TGTGCCAGCATAGGGGGACACTGGCCGCAGGCTTTCTTT
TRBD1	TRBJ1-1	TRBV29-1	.	CSVDRATVNTEAFF	TGCAGCGTCGACAGGGCAACGGTGAACACTGAAGCTTTCTTT
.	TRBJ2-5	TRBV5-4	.	CASSLPTGSQETQYF	TGTGCCAGCAGCTTACCTACAGGGAGCCAAGAGACCCAGTACTTC
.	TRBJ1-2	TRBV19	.	CASSLDTTTYGYTF	TGTGCCAGTAGTCTGGACACAACAACCTATGGCTACACCTTC
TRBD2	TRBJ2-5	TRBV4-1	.	CASSHLQTSGGQETQYF	TGCGCCAGCAGCCACCTACAGACTAGCGGGGGCCAAGAGACCCAGTACTTC
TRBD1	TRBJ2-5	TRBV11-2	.	CASSLLGQASRETQYF	TGTGCCAGCAGCTTACTCGGACAGGCCTCCCGGGAGACCCAGTACTTC
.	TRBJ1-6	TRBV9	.	CASSPTPLVSYNSPLHF	TGTGCCAGCAGCCCGACACCCCTTGTCTCCTATAATTCACCCCTCCACTTT
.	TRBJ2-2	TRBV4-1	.	CASSRRANTGELFF	TGCGCCAGCAGCCGCCGCGCGAACACCGGGGAGCTGTTTTTT
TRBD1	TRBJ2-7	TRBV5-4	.	CASSSGTGTYEQYF	TGTGCCAGCAGCTCCGGGACAGGGACATACGAGCAGTACTTC
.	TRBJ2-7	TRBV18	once	CASSPPRVLPYEQYF	TGTGCCAGCTCACCACCTCGCGTTTTGCCCTACGAGCAGTACTTC
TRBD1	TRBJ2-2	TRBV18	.	CASSPPAGGSNTGELFF	TGTGCCAGCTCACCACCGGCAGGGGGCTCGAACACCGGGGAGCTGTTTTTT
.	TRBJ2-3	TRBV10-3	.	CAISRPGSGSTDTQYF	TGTGCCATCAGCCGCCCGGGGAGCGGGAGCACAGATACGCAGTATTTT